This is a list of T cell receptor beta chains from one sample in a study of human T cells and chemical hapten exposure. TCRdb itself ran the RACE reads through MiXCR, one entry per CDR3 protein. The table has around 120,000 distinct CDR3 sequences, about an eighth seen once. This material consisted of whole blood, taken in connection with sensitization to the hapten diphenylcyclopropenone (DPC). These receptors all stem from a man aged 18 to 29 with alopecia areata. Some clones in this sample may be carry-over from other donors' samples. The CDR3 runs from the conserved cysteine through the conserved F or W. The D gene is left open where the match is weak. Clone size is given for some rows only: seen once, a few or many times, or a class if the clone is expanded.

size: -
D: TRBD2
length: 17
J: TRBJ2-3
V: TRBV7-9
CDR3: CASSFPLSGGGTDTQYF
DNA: TGTGCCAGCAGCTTTCCCCTTAGCGGGGGCGGCACAGATACGCAGTATTTT

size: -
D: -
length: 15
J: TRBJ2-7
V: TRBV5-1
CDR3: CASSFLPGSFTEQYF
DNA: TGCGCCAGCAGCTTCCTACCGGGGTCTTTTACTGAGCAGTACTTC

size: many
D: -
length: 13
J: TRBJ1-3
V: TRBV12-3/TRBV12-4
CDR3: CAGANVRGNTIYF
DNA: TGTGCCGGGGCGAATGTCCGTGGAAACACCATATATTTT

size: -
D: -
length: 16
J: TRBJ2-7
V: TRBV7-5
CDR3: CISVSEAYRLSYEQYF
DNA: -

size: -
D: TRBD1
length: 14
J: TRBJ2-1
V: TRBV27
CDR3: CASSFVTGFDEQFF
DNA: TGTGCCAGCAGTTTTGTGACAGGGTTCGATGAGCAGTTCTTC

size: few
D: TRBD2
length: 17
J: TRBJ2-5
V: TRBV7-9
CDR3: CASSRLGLAGFQETQYF
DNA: TGTGCCAGCAGCCGGCTGGGGCTAGCGGGTTTTCAAGAGACCCAGTACTTC

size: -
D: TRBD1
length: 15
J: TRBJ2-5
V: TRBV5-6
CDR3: CASRLQGEQQETQYF
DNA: TGTGCCAGCAGGCTCCAGGGGGAGCAGCAAGAGACCCAGTACTTC

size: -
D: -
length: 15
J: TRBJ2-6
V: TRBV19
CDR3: CASSRIISGANVLTF
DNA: TGTGCCAGTAGTAGAATCATCTCTGGGGCCAACGTCCTGACTTTC

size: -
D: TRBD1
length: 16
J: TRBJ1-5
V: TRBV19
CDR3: CASSIRTGGTNQPQHF
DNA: TGTGCCAGTAGTATCCGGACAGGGGGCACGAATCAGCCCCAGCATTTT

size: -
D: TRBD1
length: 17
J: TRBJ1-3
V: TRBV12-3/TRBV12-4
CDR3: CASSPNRRRQGRNTIYF
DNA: TGTGCCAGCAGCCCCAATCGTCGTCGACAGGGGCGAAACACCATATATTTT

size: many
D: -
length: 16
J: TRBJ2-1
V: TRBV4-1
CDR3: CASSQGSGRGHNEQFF
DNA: TGCGCCAGCAGCCAAGGCAGTGGCAGGGGCCACAATGAGCAGTTCTTC

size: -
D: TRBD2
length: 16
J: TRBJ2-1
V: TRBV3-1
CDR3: CASSQAGGGPTNEQFF
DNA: TGTGCCAGCAGCCAAGCGGGCGGGGGGCCGACCAATGAGCAGTTCTTC

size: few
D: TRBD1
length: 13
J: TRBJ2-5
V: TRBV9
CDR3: CASRGTGEETQYF
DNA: TGTGCCAGCAGGGGGACAGGGGAGGAGACCCAGTACTTC

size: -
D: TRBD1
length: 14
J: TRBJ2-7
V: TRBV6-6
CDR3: CASSRGQGPYEQYF
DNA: TGTGCCAGCAGTCGCGGACAGGGTCCCTACGAGCAGTACTTC

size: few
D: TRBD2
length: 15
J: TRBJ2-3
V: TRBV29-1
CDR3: CSVDRTSRGTDTQYF
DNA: TGCAGCGTTGATCGGACTAGCCGGGGCACAGATACGCAGTATTTT

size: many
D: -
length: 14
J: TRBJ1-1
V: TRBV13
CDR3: CASSPIPAHTEAFF
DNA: TGTGCCAGCAGCCCGATACCCGCACACACTGAAGCTTTCTTT

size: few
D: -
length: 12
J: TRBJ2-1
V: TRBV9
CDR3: CASSVNSWEQFF
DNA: TGTGCCAGCAGCGTAAATAGTTGGGAGCAGTTCTTC

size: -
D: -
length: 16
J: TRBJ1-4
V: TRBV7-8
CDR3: CASSLRVAGLNEKLFF
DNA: TGTGCCAGCAGCTTAAGAGTGGCAGGGCTTAATGAAAAACTGTTTTTT

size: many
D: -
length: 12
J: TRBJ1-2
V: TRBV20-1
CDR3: CSASEGPYGYTF
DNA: TGCAGTGCTAGTGAGGGACCGTATGGCTACACCTTC

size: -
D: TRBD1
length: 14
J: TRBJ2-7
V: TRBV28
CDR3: CASSRDSLPGEQYF
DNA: TGTGCCAGCAGTCGGGACAGTCTTCCCGGCGAGCAGTACTTC

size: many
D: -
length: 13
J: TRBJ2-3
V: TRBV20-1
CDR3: CSAEGRSTDTQYF
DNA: TGCAGTGCAGAGGGCCGGTCCACAGATACGCAGTATTTT

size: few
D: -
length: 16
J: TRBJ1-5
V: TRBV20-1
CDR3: CSARTAEDNSNQPQHF
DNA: TGCAGTGCGCGGACGGCGGAGGATAACAGCAATCAGCCCCAGCATTTT

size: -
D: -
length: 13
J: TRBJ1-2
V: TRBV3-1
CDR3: CASSPPPPHGYTF
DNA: TGTGCCAGCAGCCCGCCTCCCCCGCATGGCTACACCTTC

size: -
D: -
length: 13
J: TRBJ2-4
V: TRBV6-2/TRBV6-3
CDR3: CASVMLAGDIQYF
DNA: TGTGCCAGCGTCATGCTGGCAGGAGACATTCAGTACTTC

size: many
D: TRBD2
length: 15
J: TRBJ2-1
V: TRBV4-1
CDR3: CASSLLAGGYNEQFF
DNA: TGCGCCAGCAGCCTCCTAGCGGGGGGCTACAATGAGCAGTTCTTC

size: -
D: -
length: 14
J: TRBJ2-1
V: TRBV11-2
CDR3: CASSLALQSNEQFF
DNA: TGTGCCAGCAGCTTGGCCCTCCAAAGCAATGAGCAGTTCTTC

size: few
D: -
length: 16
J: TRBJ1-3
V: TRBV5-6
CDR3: CASSLGWQRSGNTIYF
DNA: TGTGCCAGCAGCTTGGGATGGCAGCGCTCTGGAAACACCATATATTTT

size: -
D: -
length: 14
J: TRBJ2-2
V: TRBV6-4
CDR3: CASSPGLYTGELFF
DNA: TGTGCCAGCAGTCCGGGTTTATACACCGGGGAGCTGTTTTTT

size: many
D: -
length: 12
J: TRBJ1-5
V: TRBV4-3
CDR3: CASSQGNQPQHF
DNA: TGCGCCAGCAGCCAAGGCAATCAGCCCCAGCATTTT

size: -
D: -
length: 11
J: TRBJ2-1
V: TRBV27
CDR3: CASSPGGEQFF
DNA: TGTGCCAGCAGTCCTGGCGGTGAGCAGTTCTTC

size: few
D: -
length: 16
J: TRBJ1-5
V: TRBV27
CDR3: CASSLSPPTQDQPQHF
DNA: TGTGCCAGCAGTTTATCTCCCCCGACGCAAGATCAGCCCCAGCATTTT

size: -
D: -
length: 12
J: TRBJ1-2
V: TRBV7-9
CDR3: CASLEGDYGYTF
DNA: TGTGCCAGCCTGGAGGGAGACTATGGCTACACCTTC

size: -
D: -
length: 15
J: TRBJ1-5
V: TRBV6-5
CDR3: CASSYSRDGYQPQHF
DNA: TGTGCCAGCAGTTACTCGAGAGACGGGTATCAGCCCCAGCATTTT

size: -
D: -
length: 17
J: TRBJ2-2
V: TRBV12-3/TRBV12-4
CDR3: CASSFSGGGRRTGELFF
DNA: TGTGCCAGCAGTTTTAGTGGAGGGGGCCGAAGGACCGGGGAGCTGTTTTTT

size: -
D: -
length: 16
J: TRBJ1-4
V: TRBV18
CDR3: CASSPDRGATNEILFF
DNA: TGTGCCAGCTCCCCGGACAGAGGTGCAACTAATGAAATACTGTTTTTT

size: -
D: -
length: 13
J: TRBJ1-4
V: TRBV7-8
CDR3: CASSLGPSTELFF
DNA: TGTGCCAGCAGCTTAGGCCCATCGACGGAACTGTTTTTT

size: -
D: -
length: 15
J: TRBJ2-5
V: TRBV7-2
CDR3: CASRKQGIMEETQYF
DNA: TGTGCCAGCAGGAAGCAGGGTATTATGGAAGAGACCCAGTACTTC

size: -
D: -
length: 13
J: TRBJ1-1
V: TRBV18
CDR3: CASSPQSYTEAFF
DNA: TGTGCCAGCTCACCACAAAGTTACACTGAAGCTTTCTTT

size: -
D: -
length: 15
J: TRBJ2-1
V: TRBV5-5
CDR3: CASSLGANSYNEQFF
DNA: TGTGCCAGCAGTCTCGGGGCCAACTCCTACAATGAGCAGTTCTTC

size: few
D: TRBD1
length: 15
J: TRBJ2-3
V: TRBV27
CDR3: CASSRQGLTLGTQYF
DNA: TGTGCCAGCAGTCGACAGGGTTTAACCCTTGGTACGCAGTATTTT

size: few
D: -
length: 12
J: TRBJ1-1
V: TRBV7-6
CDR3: CASQGENTEAFF
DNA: TGTGCCAGTCAGGGTGAGAACACTGAAGCTTTCTTT

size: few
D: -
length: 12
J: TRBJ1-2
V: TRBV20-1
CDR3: CSARQAIYGYTF
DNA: TGCAGTGCCAGACAGGCGATCTATGGCTACACCTTC

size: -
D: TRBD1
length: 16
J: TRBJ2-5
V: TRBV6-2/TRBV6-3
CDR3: CASSYRTGFEVETQYF
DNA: TGTGCCAGCAGTTACCGGACAGGGTTCGAAGTTGAAACCCAGTACTTC

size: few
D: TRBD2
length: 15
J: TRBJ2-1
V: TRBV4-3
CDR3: CASSQVSGVYNEQFF
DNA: TGCGCCAGCAGCCAAGTAAGCGGGGTCTACAATGAGCAGTTCTTC

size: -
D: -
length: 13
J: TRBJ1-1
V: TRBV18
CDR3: CASSHNKGTEAFF
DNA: TGTGCCAGCTCACATAACAAGGGCACTGAAGCTTTCTTT

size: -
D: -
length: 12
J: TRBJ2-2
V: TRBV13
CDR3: CASSLGSRELFF
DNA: TGTGCCAGCAGCTTAGGCTCCCGGGAGCTGTTTTTT

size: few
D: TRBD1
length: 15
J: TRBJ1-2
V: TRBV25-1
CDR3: CASSDSDREVSGYTF
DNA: TGTGCCAGCAGTGACTCGGACAGGGAGGTCTCGGGCTACACCTTC